One and the same sample provided the 23 T cell receptor beta chains below, sequenced in a study of beta chain features in type 1 diabetes. The antigens of these receptors remain unknown. Every bit of the isolated RNA underwent reverse transcription, so sequencing read expressed TCRB transcripts. TCRdb's table, derived via immunoSEQ multiplex PCR, lists solely in-frame clones and lacks some. The sample has around 70,000 clones; almost 50% are singletons. Study-wide points: There was a moderate but significant shortening of TCRB CDR3s in all four CD4+ subsets of Type 1 diabetes patients.

The specimen sequenced was central memory CD4+ T cells from blood. These receptors all come from a man in his thirties or forties with type 1 diabetes.

The CDR3 loop reads CATKWTSGSTAEQFF. The CDR3 DNA sequence: TGTGCCACAAAATGGACTAGCGGGAGTACAGCTGAGCAGTTCTTC. This chain uses TRBV6-1 with TRBJ2-1; 13 bases match TRBD2. CDR1 is MNHNS, CDR2 SASEGT, per germline. V shed 10 bases, J shed 9 bases, and the junction held 12 bases outside the gene matches. CDR3 length equals 15 residues.

This chain connects TRBV18 to TRBJ1-4, with TRBD1 matching 10 bases. The V and J ends lost 2 bases and 0 bases, in that order; junction bases with no gene match: 0. CDR1 is KGHSH and CDR2 is LQKENI in the germline V gene. This CDR3 has 16 residues. This CDR3 is CASSPGQGATNEKLFF. In DNA, the CDR3 is TGTGCCAGCTCACCAGGACAGGGGGCAACTAATGAAAAACTGTTTTTT.

The chain links TRBV6-5 to TRBJ2-1; D is uncertain. The ends were cut back, 6 bases at V and 10 bases at J, with 19 bases in the middle. The CDR3 sequence is 14 residues long. The germline V gene encodes CDR1 MNHEY and CDR2 SVGAGI. In nucleotides, the CDR3 is TGTGCCAGCAGCTCCTCGTCGACTCCCCCAGAGCAGTTCTTC. Translation: CASSSSSTPPEQFF.

This clone was detected a few times. The genes are TRBV5-1 and TRBJ2-1; D call uncertain. V was shortened by 0 bases and J by 1 base, with 14 bases between the two germline ends. The length of the CDR3 is 17 residues. CDR1 is SGHRS and CDR2 is YFSETQ in the germline V gene. The CDR3 sequence is CASSLGGSSTSYNEQFF. The CDR3, as DNA: TGCGCCAGCAGCTTGGGTGGTAGCAGTACATCCTACAATGAGCAGTTCTTC. The whole variable domain, remainder taken from reference TRBV5-1 and TRBJ2-1, is KAGVTQTPRYLIKTRGQQVTLSCSPISGHRSVSWYQQTPGQGLQFLFEYFSETQRNKGNFPGRFSGRQFSNSRSEMNVSTLELGDSALYLCASSLGGSSTSYNEQFFGPGTRLTVL.

This chain links TRBV4-1 with TRBJ1-1, with 9 bases matching TRBD1. This CDR3 is built from 15 residues. The junction had 8 bases not matched to a gene; V was cut back by 2 bases and J by 7 bases. CDR1 and CDR2 (germline): MGHRA, YSYEKL. The CDR3 region has the DNA TGCGCCAGCAGCCAAACCGGGACAGGGCTGCGTGAAGCTTTCTTT. Amino acids: CASSQTGTGLREAFF.

V gene TRBV5-1 combines with J gene TRBJ1-3; D remains unclear. CDR3 length: 17 residues. V lost 0 bases, J lost 0 bases, and 13 bases lay in between. CDR1 and CDR2 (germline): SGHRS, YFSETQ. Here the CDR3 DNA reads TGCGCCAGCAGCTTGGCCGCGGGCGACTTCTCTGGAAACACCATATATTTT. It specifies CASSLAAGDFSGNTIYF.

This chain connects TRBV6-5 to TRBJ2-1, with a weak D call TRBD1 (6 bases). The CDR3 consists of 14 residues. V lost 10 bases and J lost 1, with 14 bases in between. Germline loops: CDR1 MNHEY, CDR2 SVGAGI. CDR3 residues: CATQTGDSYNEQFF. Here the CDR3 DNA reads TGTGCCACCCAGACAGGTGATTCCTACAATGAGCAGTTCTTC.

The chain carries TRBV7-9 and TRBJ2-5, with 13 bases identical to TRBD2. Germline CDR1 and CDR2: SEHNR and FQNEAQ (reference sequence). Trimming cost V 4 bases and J 2 bases; bases outside gene matches: 1. The CDR3 runs 15 residues. CDR3 DNA: TGTGCCAGCAGCTCGGGACTAGCGGGGCAAGAGACCCAGTACTTC. Residues: CASSSGLAGQETQYF.

V is TRBV5-6 and J is TRBJ2-5; a possible D gene is TRBD2 (7 bases). From germline, CDR1 is SGHDT and CDR2 YYEEEE. This CDR3 has 14 residues. Trimming took 3 bases from V and 3 from J, leaving 12 bases between them. CDR3 in amino acids: CASSWGLAEETQYF. The CDR3 DNA is TGTGCCAGCAGCTGGGGGCTAGCGGAAGAGACCCAGTACTTC.

V gene TRBV30 combines with J gene TRBJ2-5, with D possibly being TRBD2 (5 bases). Trimming removed 5 bases at V and 3 bases at J, with 13 bases between. CDR1 is GTSNPN, CDR2 SVGIG, per germline (reference sequence). This CDR3 region has 13 residues. CDR3 in amino acids: CAWAGVKKETQYF. The CDR3, as DNA: TGTGCCTGGGCCGGGGTTAAAAAAGAGACCCAGTACTTC.

J is TRBJ1-5 and V is TRBV6-1; D is unclear. The germline V and J ends were trimmed by 4 bases and 6 bases, with 7 bases remaining between them. CDR1 and CDR2 (germline): MNHNS, SASEGT. This CDR3 contains 12 residues. CDR3 sequence: CASSGGSQPQHF. In nucleotides, the CDR3 is TGTGCCAGCAGTGGAGGATCTCAGCCCCAGCATTTT.

This chain connects TRBV9 to TRBJ1-2, with a weak D call TRBD1 (6 bases). The CDR3 has 15 amino acids. Trimming removed 0 bases at V and 5 bases at J, with 14 bases between. Germline CDR1 and CDR2: SGDLS and YYNGEE. CDR3 in DNA: TGTGCCAGCAGCGTAGGTGGAGAGGGGGTTTATGGCTACACCTTC. Translating gives CASSVGGEGVYGYTF.

To note about this clone: Other DNA sequences within the sample encode an identical CDR3. V usage is TRBV5-5 and J usage is TRBJ2-7; the D gene is possibly TRBD1 (6 bases). The V and J ends lost 4 bases and 1 base respectively, with 9 bases between them. The CDR3 covers 13 residues. CDR1 is SGHKS, CDR2 YYEKEE, per germline (reference sequence). The CDR3 region has the DNA TGTGCCAGCAGCAGGCAGGGGTCCTACGAGCAGTACTTC. Translated, it gives CASSRQGSYEQYF.

The gene calls are TRBV2 and TRBJ2-2, with 11 bases identical to TRBD2. The CDR3 totals 17 residues. Trimming at V came to 7 bases and at J to 6 bases, leaving 13 bases not matched to a gene. The germline CDR1 and CDR2 sequences are SNHLY and FYNNEI. DNA of the CDR3: TGTGCCAGCACCCCGGGACTAGCGGCCAGAAAGTCCGGGGAGCTGTTTTTT. As protein: CASTPGLAARKSGELFF.

The chain couples TRBV18 to TRBJ2-5, with unresolved D. Between the trimmed V and J ends, which lost 4 bases and 8 bases, there was a span of 11 bases. The germline V gene encodes CDR1 KGHSH and CDR2 LQKENI. CDR3 length: 12 residues. Here the CDR3 reads CASSQERSTQYF. CDR3 in DNA: TGTGCCAGCTCACAGGAACGGAGTACCCAGTACTTC.

V and J are TRBV7-9 and TRBJ1-1; D call uncertain. The CDR3 runs to 12 residues. Germline values: CDR1 SEHNR, CDR2 FQNEAQ (reference sequence). V lost 3 bases and J lost 2, with 4 bases in between. Here the CDR3 reads CASSFQNTEAFF. CDR3 bases: TGTGCCAGCAGCTTTCAAAACACTGAAGCTTTCTTT.

The V and J genes are TRBV9 and TRBJ2-7; D possibly corresponds to TRBD2 (5 bases). The germline V gene has CDR1 SGDLS and CDR2 YYNGEE. The CDR3 consists of 12 residues. V gave up 4 bases and J gave up 4 bases, with 9 bases separating them. The CDR3 nucleotides are TGTGCCAGCAGCCCGGACTTTTACGAGCAGTACTTC. It yields the protein CASSPDFYEQYF.

The rearrangement links TRBV6-1 to TRBJ2-6; tentatively, D is TRBD1 (6 bases). Germline assignment: CDR1 MNHNS and CDR2 SASEGT. V was clipped by 2 bases and J by 1 base, with 27 bases between them. The CDR3 spans 22 residues. The CDR3, as DNA: TGTGCCAGCAGTGAAAATTCGGTACAGGCGAGGGGGAGCCAATCTGGGGCCAACGTCCTGACTTTC. As protein: CASSENSVQARGSQSGANVLTF.

The rearrangement joins TRBV7-8 to TRBJ2-3, with a tentative D call TRBD1 (5 bases). CDR3 length: 16 residues. CDR1 is SGHVS, CDR2 FQNEAQ, per germline. Between the trimmed V and J ends, which lost 5 bases and 1 base, there was a span of 16 bases. Here the CDR3 DNA reads TGTGCCAGCAGCCCGGCAGGTGGGGCGGGCACAGATACGCAGTATTTT. Encoded protein: CASSPAGGAGTDTQYF.

The CDR3 sequence: CASSPFGSSGSSYEQYF. CDR3 DNA sequence: TGTGCCAGCTCACCGTTCGGTTCTAGCGGTAGCTCCTACGAGCAGTACTTC. The J gene is TRBJ2-7, the V gene TRBV18; TRBD2 aligns across 7 bases. V dropped 3 bases and J dropped 0; count of bases not matched to a gene: 11. Germline V lookup: CDR1 KGHSH, CDR2 LQKENI. This CDR3 has 17 amino acids.

The J gene is TRBJ2-2, the V gene TRBV2; 10 nucleotides line up with TRBD1. Trimming cost V 6 bases and J 7 bases; bases outside gene matches: 5. This CDR3 spans 14 amino acids. CDR1 and CDR2 from the germline V gene are SNHLY and FYNNEI. The CDR3 nucleotides read TGTGCCAGCAGGGGGACAGGGGAGGTCGGGGAGCTGTTTTTT. Translating it yields CASRGTGEVGELFF.

V and J are TRBV6-5 and TRBJ2-7; TRBD1 matches 7 bases. Trimming at V came to 8 bases and at J to 1 base, leaving 11 bases not matched to a gene. The CDR3 length is 15 residues. Germline V gene data show CDR1 as MNHEY and CDR2 as SVGAGI. CDR3 bases: TGTGCCAGCTCCTTGAGCCGGGGACAGTCCTACGAGCAGTACTTC. Translated, it gives CASSLSRGQSYEQYF.

This sequence joins TRBV5-5 and TRBJ1-1; 7 positions match TRBD1. Germline loops: CDR1 SGHKS, CDR2 YYEKEE (reference sequence). This CDR3 spans 13 amino acids. With 1 base clipped from V and 4 bases from J, the junction kept 1 base outside the gene matches. The CDR3 region is CASSLTGVTEAFF. The CDR3 coding sequence is TGTGCCAGCAGCTTGACAGGGGTCACTGAAGCTTTCTTT.